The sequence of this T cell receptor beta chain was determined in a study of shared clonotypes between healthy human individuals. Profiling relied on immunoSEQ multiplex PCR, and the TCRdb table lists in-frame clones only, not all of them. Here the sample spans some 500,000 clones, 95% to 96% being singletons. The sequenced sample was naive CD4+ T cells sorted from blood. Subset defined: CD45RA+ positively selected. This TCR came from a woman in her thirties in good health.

CDR3 in amino acids: CASSEVIGAADTQYF. In nucleotides, the CDR3 is TGTGCCAGCAGCGAAGTGATCGGGGCGGCAGATACGCAGTATTTT. The rearrangement uses TRBV7-2 and TRBJ2-3, with D perhaps being TRBD1 or TRBD2 (5 bases each). This CDR3 has 15 residues. V was trimmed by 5 bases and J by 4 bases, leaving 16 bases between them. The V gene's germline CDR1 is SGHTA and CDR2 FQGNSA.